Listed below are T cell receptor beta chains from one sample, sequenced in a study of blood T cell repertoires in COVID-19. Produced via immunoSEQ multiplex PCR; TCRdb's table is partial and in-frame only. The sample yields around 150,000 clones, around 90% seen once. Sequencing was done on a sample of peripheral blood. Every receptor here comes from a man younger than 30 with acute or convalescent COVID-19. Both conserved end residues are part of each CDR3. The D gene is left open where the match is weak. Rows may omit the clone size; those that give it use once, few, many or a size class.

j_call	d_call	clone_size	v_call	cdr3_aa	cdr3_nt
TRBJ2-2	TRBD1	NA	TRBV7-2	CASSLNAAGQVRTGELFF	TGTGCCAGCAGCTTAAACGCCGCGGGACAGGTTCGGACCGGGGAGCTGTTTTTT
TRBJ2-7	NA	NA	TRBV9	CASSRDFSYEQYF	TGTGCCAGCAGCCGGGACTTCTCCTACGAGCAGTACTTC
TRBJ1-2	TRBD1	NA	TRBV30	CAWRGDRAYGYTF	TGTGCCTGGAGGGGGGACAGGGCGTATGGCTACACCTTC
TRBJ1-4	TRBD1	NA	TRBV3-1/TRBV3-2	CASREDRGDEKLFF	TGTGCCAGCAGAGAAGACAGGGGGGATGAAAAACTGTTTTTT
TRBJ2-7	NA	few	TRBV7-9	CASSLAGQGQQYF	TGTGCCAGCAGCTTAGCAGGTCAGGGGCAGCAGTACTTC
TRBJ1-1	NA	NA	TRBV5-4	CASSLGRGNTEAFF	TGTGCCAGCAGCTTGGGCAGAGGTAACACTGAAGCTTTCTTT
TRBJ2-1	TRBD2	NA	TRBV9	CASSPSGGAINEQFF	TGTGCCAGCAGCCCGAGCGGGGGGGCCATCAATGAGCAGTTCTTC
TRBJ1-1	NA	NA	TRBV15	CATSSRAGTRNTEAFF	TGTGCCACCAGCTCCCGGGCGGGTACGCGTAACACTGAAGCTTTCTTT
TRBJ1-3	NA	NA	TRBV12-3/TRBV12-4	CASSLSGNTIYF	TGTGCCAGCAGTTTATCGGGAAACACCATATATTTT
TRBJ2-1	TRBD2	NA	TRBV4-1	CASSQARTSGGEEQFF	TGCGCCAGCAGCCAAGCCAGGACTAGCGGGGGCGAGGAGCAGTTCTTC
TRBJ1-5	NA	NA	TRBV7-9	CASSLRREQPQHF	TGTGCCAGCAGCTTACGACGGGAACAACCCCAGCATTTT
TRBJ1-1	TRBD1	NA	TRBV9	CASSVYGTGEMNTEAFF	TGTGCCAGCAGCGTATATGGGACAGGGGAAATGAACACTGAAGCTTTCTTT
TRBJ2-7	NA	NA	TRBV21-1	CASSKYEGSFHEQYF	TGTGCCAGCAGCAAATATGAAGGGAGTTTCCACGAGCAGTACTTC
TRBJ1-5	NA	NA	TRBV19	CASNAGGNQPQHF	TGTGCCAGTAATGCAGGGGGCAATCAGCCCCAGCATTTT
TRBJ2-7	TRBD1	NA	TRBV14	CASSQGGQVFGYEQYF	TGTGCCAGCAGCCAAGGAGGACAGGTATTCGGGTACGAGCAGTACTTC
TRBJ1-2	NA	NA	TRBV19	CASRDGGRYGYTF	TGTGCCAGTAGGGACGGTGGGAGGTATGGCTACACCTTC
TRBJ2-3	NA	NA	TRBV6-2/TRBV6-3	CASSYDRGPRGTQYF	TGTGCCAGCAGTTACGATCGGGGTCCCCGGGGTACGCAGTATTTT
TRBJ1-5	NA	NA	TRBV30	CAWSVRQGNQPQHF	TGTGCCTGGAGTGTACGACAGGGCAATCAGCCCCAGCATTTT
TRBJ1-2	TRBD1	NA	TRBV6-5	CASSYSLQGSSGYTF	TGTGCCAGCAGTTACTCGTTACAGGGGAGCTCTGGCTACACCTTC
TRBJ2-5	NA	NA	TRBV10-3	CAISDRGQQETQYF	TGTGCCATCAGTGATAGAGGACAGCAAGAGACCCAGTACTTC
TRBJ1-1	NA	once	TRBV14	CASSQRFQLTTGGTEAFF	TGTGCCAGCAGCCAACGGTTCCAGCTTACTACTGGCGGGACTGAAGCTTTCTTT
TRBJ2-5	NA	NA	TRBV29-1	CSVVQGIQETQYF	TGCAGCGTTGTTCAGGGGATACAAGAGACCCAGTACTTC
TRBJ1-5	NA	NA	TRBV19	CASNQWEAGDQPQHF	TGTGCCAGTAACCAATGGGAGGCGGGCGATCAGCCCCAGCATTTT
TRBJ1-1	NA	NA	TRBV24-1	CATSTGVNTEAFF	TGTGCCACCAGTACAGGAGTAAACACTGAAGCTTTCTTT
TRBJ2-1	TRBD2	NA	TRBV19	CASSTPKKTPGLAGGASEQFF	TGTGCCAGTAGTACACCTAAGAAGACCCCGGGACTAGCGGGAGGGGCGTCTGAGCAGTTCTTC
TRBJ2-5	NA	NA	TRBV5-1	CASIRDGMETQYF	TGCGCCAGCATCAGGGATGGTATGGAGACCCAGTACTTC
TRBJ1-1	TRBD1	NA	TRBV5-8	CASGATDRVNTEAFF	TGTGCCAGCGGCGCGACGGACAGGGTGAACACTGAAGCTTTCTTT
TRBJ1-6	TRBD1	NA	TRBV9	CASSVDGQVNSPLHF	TGTGCCAGCAGCGTAGACGGACAGGTTAATTCACCCCTCCACTTT
TRBJ2-6	NA	NA	TRBV5-1	CASSLSFSSGANVLTF	TGCGCCAGCAGCTTGTCTTTTTCGTCTGGGGCCAACGTCCTGACTTTC
TRBJ1-1	NA	NA	TRBV3-1/TRBV3-2	CASSHEYTEAFF	TGTGCCAGCAGCCATGAGTATACTGAAGCTTTCTTT
TRBJ2-7	NA	NA	TRBV7-8	CASSYSGNYEQYF	TGTGCCAGCAGCTACTCAGGGAACTACGAGCAGTACTTC
TRBJ2-1	TRBD2	NA	TRBV7-7	CASSLNLGTSVYNEQFF	TGTGCCAGCAGCTTAAATCTGGGGACTAGCGTATACAATGAGCAGTTCTTC
TRBJ2-1	NA	NA	TRBV12-5	CASVGAGPYNEQFF	TGTGCTAGTGTGGGGGCTGGGCCTTACAATGAGCAGTTCTTC
TRBJ1-1	NA	NA	TRBV10-3	CALRQDLNTEAFF	TGTGCCCTCCGACAGGATTTGAACACTGAAGCTTTCTTT
TRBJ2-7	NA	NA	TRBV7-7	CASSQAMGGEREQYF	TGTGCCAGCAGCCAGGCGATGGGAGGTGAGCGCGAGCAGTACTTC
TRBJ2-1	NA	once	TRBV19	CASSPQPANSYNEQFF	TGTGCCAGTAGCCCACAGCCAGCCAACTCCTACAATGAGCAGTTCTTC
TRBJ2-2	NA	NA	TRBV9	CASSPLAGEELFF	TGTGCCAGCAGCCCTTTGGCCGGAGAGGAGCTGTTTTTT
TRBJ2-7	TRBD2	NA	TRBV30	CAWSHKGLAGPDYEQYF	TGTGCCTGGAGTCATAAGGGACTAGCGGGACCCGACTACGAGCAGTACTTC
TRBJ1-1	NA	once	TRBV19	CASSILGFGGTEAFF	TGTGCCAGTAGTATACTTGGGTTTGGAGGAACTGAAGCTTTCTTT
TRBJ2-2	NA	few	TRBV5-6	CASSLGRLGTGELFF	TGTGCCAGCAGCTTGGGCAGGCTCGGCACCGGGGAGCTGTTTTTT
TRBJ1-5	TRBD1	NA	TRBV5-1	CASSSGQDQPQHF	TGCGCCAGCAGCTCTGGACAGGATCAGCCCCAGCATTTT
TRBJ1-1	TRBD1	NA	TRBV30	CAWSGITGGEGTEAFF	TGTGCCTGGAGTGGGATTACAGGGGGCGAGGGCACTGAAGCTTTCTTT
TRBJ1-5	NA	NA	TRBV7-2	CASSLLGLGGTQPQHF	TGTGCCAGCAGCTTGCTGGGTCTGGGGGGTACTCAGCCCCAGCATTTT
TRBJ2-7	TRBD1	NA	TRBV9	CASSVTGGFSYEQYF	TGTGCCAGCAGCGTAACAGGGGGCTTCTCCTACGAGCAGTACTTC
TRBJ1-1	NA	once	TRBV6-5	CASSPLTGAEAFF	TGTGCCAGCAGCCCACTTACGGGGGCTGAAGCTTTCTTT
TRBJ1-1	NA	once	TRBV10-1	CASSWDTYTEAFF	TGCGCCAGCAGTTGGGACACTTACACTGAAGCTTTCTTT
TRBJ1-1	NA	NA	TRBV6-5	CASPQGPDTEAFF	TGTGCCAGCCCCCAGGGGCCGGACACTGAAGCTTTCTTT
TRBJ1-2	TRBD1	NA	TRBV14	CASSQGRTGGYGYTF	TGTGCCAGCAGCCAAGGCCGGACAGGGGGCTATGGCTACACCTTC
TRBJ1-1	TRBD1	NA	TRBV29-1	CSVEDRGLNTEAFF	TGCAGCGTTGAAGACAGGGGGCTGAACACTGAAGCTTTCTTT
TRBJ2-2	NA	NA	TRBV5-4	CASSARGANTGELFF	TGTGCCAGCAGCGCCAGGGGGGCGAACACCGGGGAGCTGTTTTTT
TRBJ2-5	TRBD1	NA	TRBV3-1/TRBV3-2	CASSQVSRDRGETQYF	TGTGCCAGCAGCCAAGTTTCCCGGGACAGGGGAGAGACCCAGTACTTC
TRBJ1-4	TRBD1	NA	TRBV3-1/TRBV3-2	CASSHRSGGWEKLFF	TGTGCCAGCAGCCATAGATCAGGGGGCTGGGAAAAACTGTTTTTT
TRBJ2-3	TRBD1	NA	TRBV11-2	CASSARQGHSTDTQYF	TGTGCCAGCAGCGCCCGACAGGGCCACAGCACAGATACGCAGTATTTT
TRBJ1-5	NA	NA	TRBV18	CASSPVSSGSNQPQHF	TGTGCCAGCTCACCAGTTTCTTCAGGGTCTAATCAGCCCCAGCATTTT